This T cell receptor (beta chain) came from a study of persistence of HIV-infected CD4 T cells. Whole-study results and caveats: TCRbeta richness was lower in CMV- and Gag-responding cells than in anti-CD3/anti-CD28-responding cells. Antigen-responding cells were enriched for degenerate expanded CDR3beta sequences.

Lysates of CMV-infected fibroblasts at 9 to 10 ug/mL stimulated these cells. CD4+ T cells upregulating both CD40 ligand and CD69 were sorted as responding cells. As to this clone: Its specificity is unknown.

The CDR3 is 15 amino acids. Deletions cut 6 bases from V and 0 bases from J, with 12 bases between. CDR1 and CDR2 from the germline V gene are KGHSH and LQKENI. Sequencing used immunoSEQ version 4 in survey mode. Template was genomic DNA at 10 ng/uL, with up to about 1 ug used per sample. The table came from immunoSEQ multiplex PCR; TCRdb's copy has only in-frame clones and leaves some out. The sample includes some 13,000 clones, around 68% of them seen just once. This sequence joins TRBV18 and TRBJ1-3; D remains unclear. The sequence derives from an adult man with HIV who was CMV-seropositive. Specimen: CD4+ T cells sorted from PBMCs after approximately 19-hour stimulation, collected from a patient who received antiretroviral therapy. The CDR3 DNA follows: TGTGCCAGCTCCCCAGGACCCGGCTCTGGAAACACCATATATTTT. Encoded protein: CASSPGPGSGNTIYF. The whole variable domain, filled in from reference TRBV18 and TRBJ1-3, reads NAGVMQNPRHLVRRRGQEARLRCSPMKGHSHVYWYRQLPEEGLKFMVYLQKENIIDESGMPKERFSAEFPKEGPSILRIQQVVRGDSAAYFCASSPGPGSGNTIYFGEGSWLTVV.